This T cell receptor beta chain was sequenced for a study of blood T cell repertoires in COVID-19. Study summary: COVID-19 samples collected from the United States, Italy and Spain covered acute and convalescent phases. T cells, B-cell-depleted T cells, or PBMCs supplied cDNA or gDNA.

Patients at the Seattle site were enrolled during active infection and followed longitudinally. How the authors handled the data: For nucleated cells, counts were estimated from reference gene primer amplification. Repertoires were generated with immunoSEQ multiplex PCR, while TCRdb's copy carries only in-frame clones and drops some. V and J calls and clone size are given by that table; D and trimming were obtained from the DNA. Among some 200,000 clones listed, roughly 88% were seen once. Germline CDR1 reads MDHEN; CDR2 reads SYDVKM. CDR3 size: 11 residues. Trimming removed 5 bases from V and 9 bases from J, with 8 bases in between.

This receptor was identified in a man aged 50 to 59 with COVID-19, enrolled during active disease. The chain recombines TRBV28 with TRBJ2-1, with a tentative D call TRBD1 (5 bases). The sample consisted of peripheral blood. CDR3: CASSTGLEQFF. CDR3 in DNA: TGTGCCAGCAGTACAGGCCTTGAGCAGTTCTTC.